This T cell receptor (beta chain) comes out of a study of cytomegalovirus exposure and HLA in healthy donors. General study findings and limits: CMV antigen specificity of a few CMV-associated chains was confirmed in vitro. In the roughly 130 validation repertoires, a later analysis found that first-cohort TCR clusters tended to co-occur.

Produced via immunoSEQ multiplex PCR; TCRdb's table is partial and in-frame only. The table records 200,000 or so clones, almost 90% of them present only once. Of note for this clone: What it binds is unknown. At one end the junction does not follow the germline gene, possibly because of a read error.

The receptor was isolated from a woman aged 18-35 years in good health and CMV-seronegative. The material sequenced was PBMCs.

The DNA for the CDR3 is TGCGCCAGCAGCTTGAGCGGGACAGGGGGAAAGACCATATATTTT. Translation gives CASSLSGTGGKTIYF. This sequence joins TRBV5-1 and TRBJ1-3; 11 positions match TRBD1. CDR3 length: 15 residues. In germline, CDR1 is SGHRS, CDR2 YFSETQ.